These T cell receptor beta chains were read from a single sample in a study of T-cell reconstitution after alpha-beta-depleted transplantation in children. Each CDR3 protein is one row after TCRdb ran MiXCR on the PCR reads. Found here are a few hundred thousand distinct CDR3 sequences, about a tenth of them singletons; the top ten hold less than 8%. Material: PBMCs, obtained before TCRalphabeta/CD19-depleted stem cell transplant. All receptors come from a boy under three years old with acute myeloid leukemia, due to receive a stem cell transplant. CDR3s include the opening cysteine and the closing phenylalanine or tryptophan. The D gene is left open where the match is weak. Part of the rows lack a size; the others show once, few, many or a class for expanded clones.

D gene	V gene	clone size	J gene	CDR3 protein	CDR3 DNA
TRBD1	TRBV6-5	few	TRBJ2-1	CASRVDREWGNEQFF	TGTGCCAGCAGAGTCGACAGGGAGTGGGGCAATGAGCAGTTCTTC
-	TRBV6-1	many	TRBJ1-3	CASSKRDGGNTIYF	TGTGCCAGCAGTAAACGGGACGGCGGAAACACCATATATTTT
-	TRBV28	many	TRBJ2-7	CASSPRRIEQYF	TGTGCCAGCAGCCCCCGGCGGATCGAGCAGTACTTC
-	TRBV29-1	many	TRBJ2-7	CSVERGGTGYEQYF	TGCAGCGTTGAGAGGGGGGGGACAGGCTACGAGCAGTACTTC
-	TRBV12-3/TRBV12-4	-	TRBJ1-1	CASSLLPGNSFF	TGTGCCAGCAGTCTTCTACCCGGAAATTCTTTCTTT
-	TRBV29-1	many	TRBJ1-1	CSVRYTEAFF	TGCAGCGTGAGGTACACTGAAGCTTTCTTT
-	TRBV4-1	many	TRBJ2-3	CASTGTDTQYF	TGCGCCAGCACGGGAACAGATACGCAGTATTTT
TRBD2	TRBV4-1	few	TRBJ2-1	CASTHSGGYNEQFF	TGCGCCAGCACCCATAGCGGGGGGTACAATGAGCAGTTCTTC
-	TRBV9	many	TRBJ2-2	CASSGGASTGELFF	TGTGCCAGCAGCGGGGGGGCGTCCACCGGGGAGCTGTTTTTT
-	TRBV5-1	many	TRBJ1-2	CASSLGQAGRSYGYTF	TGCGCCAGCAGCTTGGGGCAGGCGGGCCGATCCTATGGCTACACCTTC
TRBD1	TRBV29-1	many	TRBJ2-7	CSVVGDRAEQYF	TGCAGCGTTGTGGGGGACAGGGCCGAGCAGTACTTC
TRBD1	TRBV29-1	many	TRBJ2-3	CSVEDRGRTDTQYF	TGCAGCGTTGAGGACAGGGGGCGGACAGATACGCAGTATTTT
-	TRBV6-5	many	TRBJ2-7	CASSYGTPSEQYF	TGTGCCAGCAGTTATGGGACCCCAAGCGAGCAGTACTTC
TRBD2	TRBV29-1	many	TRBJ2-5	CSVVNSGSSETQYF	TGCAGCGTTGTCAATAGCGGGAGTTCTGAGACCCAGTACTTC
TRBD2	TRBV27	once	TRBJ2-7	CASSWSGGERYEQYF	TGTGCCAGCAGTTGGAGCGGGGGGGAAAGGTACGAGCAGTACTTC
-	TRBV4-3	many	TRBJ2-7	CASSQGQAPFYEQYF	TGCGCCAGCAGCCAAGGACAGGCTCCATTCTACGAGCAGTACTTC
-	TRBV5-1	many	TRBJ1-5	CASSLGAGLNQPQHF	TGCGCCAGCAGCTTGGGGGCCGGGTTAAATCAGCCCCAGCATTTT
TRBD2	TRBV5-1	many	TRBJ2-5	CASSQGTSGIGQETQYF	TGCGCCAGCAGCCAGGGGACTAGCGGGATAGGACAAGAGACCCAGTACTTC
TRBD2	TRBV7-9	many	TRBJ2-1	CASSLDRWGLAGNEQFF	TGTGCCAGCAGCTTAGACCGGTGGGGACTAGCGGGCAATGAGCAGTTCTTC
-	TRBV5-5	-	TRBJ2-7	CASSSVWDEQYF	TGTGCCAGCAGCTCGGTTTGGGACGAGCAGTACTTC
TRBD1	TRBV7-9	-	TRBJ2-7	CASSPRTGEVMEQYF	TGTGCCAGCAGCCCGCGGACAGGTGAGGTGATGGAGCAGTACTTC
TRBD1	TRBV20-1	many	TRBJ2-7	CSAYGVQGWDF	TGCAGTGCATATGGTGTACAGGGGTGGGACTTC
-	TRBV5-6	many	TRBJ1-2	CASSLASGHVFYGYTF	TGTGCCAGCAGCTTGGCCTCAGGCCACGTATTCTATGGCTACACCTTC
TRBD1	TRBV7-2	many	TRBJ1-1	CASSGTYQGGAFF	TGTGCCAGCAGCGGGACTTACCAGGGGGGAGCTTTCTTT
TRBD2	TRBV7-9	few	TRBJ2-3	CASSFSREAGDYDTQYF	TGTGCCAGCAGCTTTTCCCGGGAAGCGGGGGACTACGATACGCAGTATTTT
TRBD2	TRBV30	many	TRBJ2-7	CAWSGLAGDEQYF	TGTGCCTGGAGTGGACTAGCGGGGGACGAGCAGTACTTC
-	TRBV11-2	many	TRBJ2-3	CASSLADHRADTQYF	TGTGCCAGCAGCTTAGCGGACCATCGAGCAGATACGCAGTATTTT
TRBD2	TRBV28	many	TRBJ2-5	CASSLAGLAYQETQYF	TGTGCCAGCAGTCTCGCGGGACTAGCGTACCAAGAGACCCAGTACTTC
-	TRBV3-1	many	TRBJ2-1	CASSQVGKLIEQFF	TGTGCCAGCAGCCAAGTCGGAAAGTTGATAGAGCAGTTCTTC
-	TRBV18	few	TRBJ2-1	CASSPRTAGEQFF	TGTGCCAGCTCACCGCGGACAGCCGGGGAGCAGTTCTTC
TRBD1	TRBV7-9	many	TRBJ2-7	CASSWRQGVNYEQYF	TGTGCCAGCAGCTGGAGACAGGGAGTAAACTACGAGCAGTACTTC
TRBD1	TRBV9	few	TRBJ1-1	CASSGGQGTEAFF	TGTGCCAGCAGCGGGGGACAGGGCACTGAAGCTTTCTTT
-	TRBV5-1	many	TRBJ2-5	CASSKAWGYQETQYF	TGCGCCAGCAGCAAGGCGTGGGGGTACCAAGAGACCCAGTACTTC
-	TRBV5-1	many	TRBJ2-1	CASSLGSNLYNEQFF	TGCGCCAGCAGCTTGGGATCTAATTTATACAATGAGCAGTTCTTC
-	TRBV11-2	many	TRBJ2-2	CASSLAREGTGELFF	TGTGCCAGCAGCTTAGCCAGGGAAGGGACCGGGGAGCTGTTTTTT
-	TRBV7-2	many	TRBJ2-4	CASSLVTPTLAKNIQYF	TGTGCCAGCAGCTTAGTAACACCTACTTTAGCCAAAAACATTCAGTACTTC
-	TRBV6-2/TRBV6-3	many	TRBJ2-1	CASSYPTGTYNEQFF	TGTGCCAGCAGTTACCCCACAGGGACCTACAATGAGCAGTTCTTC
-	TRBV6-1	many	TRBJ1-6	CASSPYVDSSYNSPLHF	TGTGCCAGCAGTCCCTACGTCGATAGCTCCTATAATTCACCCCTCCACTTT
-	TRBV20-1	few	TRBJ1-1	CSAWTSMNTEAFF	TGCAGTGCCTGGACATCCATGAACACTGAAGCTTTCTTT
-	TRBV12-3/TRBV12-4	many	TRBJ2-2	CASSPSQIGIGELFF	TGTGCCAGCAGCCCTTCGCAGATAGGTATCGGGGAGCTGTTTTTT
TRBD1	TRBV6-1	many	TRBJ1-5	CASTLDRGLQPQHF	TGTGCCAGCACCCTCGACAGGGGGCTTCAGCCCCAGCATTTT
TRBD2	TRBV5-1	many	TRBJ2-7	CASRLAGSYEQYF	TGCGCCAGCCGTCTAGCGGGGTCCTACGAGCAGTACTTC
TRBD2	TRBV5-1	many	TRBJ2-7	CASSLEDRGLAGVLGEQYF	TGCGCCAGCAGCTTGGAAGACAGGGGACTAGCGGGAGTCTTAGGCGAGCAGTACTTC
TRBD2	TRBV20-1	many	TRBJ2-3	CSASKFLAGGTDTQYF	TGCAGTGCTTCCAAATTTCTAGCGGGGGGTACAGATACGCAGTATTTT
-	TRBV3-1	-	TRBJ1-2	CASSQDFRPRNDGYTF	TGTGCCAGCAGCCAAGATTTCCGGCCAAGAAACGATGGCTACACCTTC
-	TRBV28	-	TRBJ2-1	CASSLEEGVGERQFF	TGTGCCAGCAGCCTGGAGGAGGGAGTTGGTGAGCGGCAGTTCTTC
-	TRBV7-8	many	TRBJ2-7	CASGRLYEQYF	TGTGCCAGCGGAAGGTTGTACGAGCAGTACTTC
-	TRBV6-4	many	TRBJ1-2	CASSATTFPGNYGYTF	TGTGCCAGCAGTGCGACCACCTTCCCTGGGAACTATGGCTACACCTTC
-	TRBV4-2	-	TRBJ2-2	CASAGTNTGELFF	TGTGCCAGCGCCGGTACCAACACCGGGGAGCTGTTTTTT
-	TRBV7-6	many	TRBJ2-1	CASSLITDEQFF	TGTGCCAGCAGCTTAATTACCGATGAGCAGTTCTTC